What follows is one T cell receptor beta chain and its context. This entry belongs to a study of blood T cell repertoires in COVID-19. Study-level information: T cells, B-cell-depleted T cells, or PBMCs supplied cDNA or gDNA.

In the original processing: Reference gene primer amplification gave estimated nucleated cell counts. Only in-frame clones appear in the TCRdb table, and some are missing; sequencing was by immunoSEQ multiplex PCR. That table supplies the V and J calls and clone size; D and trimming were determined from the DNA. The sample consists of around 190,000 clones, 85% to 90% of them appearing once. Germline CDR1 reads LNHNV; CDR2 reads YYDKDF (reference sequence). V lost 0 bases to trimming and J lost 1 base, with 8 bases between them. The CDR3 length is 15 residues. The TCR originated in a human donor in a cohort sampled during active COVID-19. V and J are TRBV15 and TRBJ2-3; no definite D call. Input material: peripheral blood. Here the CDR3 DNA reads TGTGCCACCAGCAGAGATATGACTGGCACAGATACGCAGTATTTT. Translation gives CATSRDMTGTDTQYF.